This T cell receptor (beta chain) was recovered during a study of T cells in Graves' hyperthyroidism and ophthalmopathy. Overall study: Peripheral blood was acquired at first diagnosis, ahead of any therapy whatsoever.

The TCR beta CDR3 regions underwent amplification using RNA transcripts as the source. HTBI primers were the set used in a first-round RT-PCR of the TCR CDR3. MiXCR, run by TCRdb on the multiplex PCR reads, gives a single entry per CDR3 protein. The sample yields approximately 870,000 distinct CDR3 sequences, around 38% seen once. This clonotype appeared many times. In germline, CDR1 is SGHTA, CDR2 FQGNSA. CDR3 length: 13 residues. J lost 5 bases, V lost 3 bases, and 4 bases had no gene match. The chain carries TRBV7-2 and TRBJ2-7, with 7 bases aligning to TRBD2. This TCR came from a man aged 18 to 30 with Graves' hyperthyroidism. Sequences were obtained from blood. CDR3 nucleotides: TGTGCCAGCAGCTTCCGGGGGGATAACGAGCAGTACTTC. Translating it yields CASSFRGDNEQYF.